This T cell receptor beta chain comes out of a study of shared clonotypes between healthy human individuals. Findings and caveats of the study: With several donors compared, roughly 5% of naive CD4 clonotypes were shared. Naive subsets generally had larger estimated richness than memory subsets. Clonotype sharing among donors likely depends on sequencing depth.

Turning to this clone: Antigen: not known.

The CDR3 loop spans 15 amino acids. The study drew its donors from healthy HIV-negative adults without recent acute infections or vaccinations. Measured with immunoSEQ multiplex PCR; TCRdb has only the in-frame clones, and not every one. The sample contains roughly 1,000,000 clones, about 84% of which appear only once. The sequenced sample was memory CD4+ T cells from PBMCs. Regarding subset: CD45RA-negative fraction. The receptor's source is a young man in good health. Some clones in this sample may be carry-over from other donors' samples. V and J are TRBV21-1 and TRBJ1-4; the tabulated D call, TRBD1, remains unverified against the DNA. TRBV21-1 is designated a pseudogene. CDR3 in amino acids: CASSNAGTGHEKLFF. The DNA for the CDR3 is TGTGCCAGCAGCAACGCCGGGACAGGGCATGAAAAACTGTTTTTT.